The 20 T cell receptor beta chains presented below share a single source sample, sequenced in a study of beta chain features in type 1 diabetes. Study-level points and caveats: Shorter TCRB CDR3s, moderately but significantly so, marked every one of the four CD4+ subsets in Type 1 diabetes patients.

Antigens for these TCRs are unknown. The authors reverse transcribed all of the isolated RNA, so sequencing captured expressed TCRB transcripts. The table came from immunoSEQ multiplex PCR; TCRdb's copy has only in-frame clones and leaves some out. In the table there are 640,000 or so clones, about 14% of which are singletons. The sequenced material came from naive CD4+ T cells from blood. These receptors originate from a young man with type 1 diabetes.

The rearrangement joins TRBV21-1 to TRBJ1-6. TRBV21-1 corresponds to a pseudogene. The CDR3 contains 15 residues. CDR3 nucleotides: TGTGCCAGCAGCCTTGAGGACGGGACTAATTCACCCCTCCACTTT. Its protein product is CASSLEDGTNSPLHF.

The chain joins TRBV6-6 to TRBJ2-3; TRBD2 might be the D (5 bases). Trimming removed 5 bases at V and 1 base at J, with 13 bases between. This CDR3 comprises 15 residues. Germline V gives CDR1 MNHNY, CDR2 SVGAGI (reference sequence). The CDR3 bases are TGTGCCAGCAGTCGACGGACCGGGGGCACAGATACGCAGTATTTT. Translated: CASSRRTGGTDTQYF.

This clone has only a few counts. The rearrangement links TRBV30 to TRBJ2-1; 11 bases fit TRBD2. Germline V gene data show CDR1 as GTSNPN and CDR2 as SVGIG (reference sequence). Trimming removed 3 bases from V and 0 bases from J; junction bases left unmatched: 7. There are 17 residues in the CDR3. In nucleotides, the CDR3 is TGTGCCTGGAGCCGAGGCACTAGCGGGGGCTCCTACAATGAGCAGTTCTTC. Translating gives CAWSRGTSGGSYNEQFF.

The V call is TRBV6-9, the J call TRBJ2-3, with a possible D match to TRBD1 (5 bases). The CDR3 length is 17 residues. V was shortened by 0 bases and J by 6 bases, with 19 bases between the two germline ends. From germline, CDR1 is MNHGY and CDR2 SVAAGI. CDR3 coding DNA: TGTGCCAGCAGTTATTCGGCAGGGCTGGGGCGACATGATACGCAGTATTTT. As protein: CASSYSAGLGRHDTQYF.

This clone has a handful of counts. The chain couples TRBV30 to TRBJ1-4; D call uncertain. The CDR3 covers 13 residues. V was cut by 0 bases and J by 7 bases, with 9 bases left in between. The germline V gene has CDR1 GTSNPN and CDR2 SVGIG (reference sequence). CDR3: CAWSVNMGEKLFF. The CDR3 DNA sequence: TGTGCCTGGAGTGTAAATATGGGTGAAAAACTGTTTTTT.

This clone was observed a handful of times. The V gene is TRBV18, the J gene TRBJ2-2; possibly TRBD2 for D (5 bases). CDR1 is KGHSH and CDR2 is LQKENI in the germline V gene. Trimming removed 3 bases at V and 2 bases at J, with 10 bases between. This CDR3 has 15 amino acids. The CDR3 DNA sequence: TGTGCCAGCTCACCTCGGCTAGCTAACACCGGGGAGCTGTTTTTT. This gives the protein CASSPRLANTGELFF.

This clone showed up just a few times. The chain couples TRBV7-9 to TRBJ2-5; weak D call: TRBD1 (6 bases). The CDR3 covers 15 residues. V was trimmed by 4 bases and J by 2 bases, leaving 14 bases between them. CDR1 and CDR2 from the germline V gene are SEHNR and FQNEAQ (reference sequence). CDR3 in DNA: TGTGCCAGCAGCTCTCCTTGGACAGATCAAGAGACCCAGTACTTC. Residues: CASSSPWTDQETQYF.

The chain uses TRBV15 and TRBJ2-1; 9 positions match TRBD1. The CDR3 is 15 amino acids. The germline V gene encodes CDR1 LNHNV and CDR2 YYDKDF (reference sequence). Losses at the gene ends were 3 bases for V and 4 bases for J; bases not matched to a gene: 4. DNA for the CDR3: TGTGCCACCAGCAGGCGGGGACAGGGATACAATGAGCAGTTCTTC. Protein product: CATSRRGQGYNEQFF.

The chain employs TRBV6-6 and TRBJ2-1, with D perhaps assigned TRBD1 or TRBD2 (5 bases each). Germline CDR1 and CDR2: MNHNY and SVGAGI (reference sequence). This CDR3 is 14 amino acids long. V dropped 5 bases and J dropped 5 bases, with 13 bases sitting between them. For the CDR3, the DNA is TGTGCCAGCAGTGATCCCGGGGCTCACAATGAGCAGTTCTTC. Translating it yields CASSDPGAHNEQFF.

This chain connects TRBV7-2 to TRBJ2-7, with a weak D call TRBD1 (6 bases). V shed 5 bases and J shed 7 bases, with 21 bases lying between them. CDR1 SGHTA and CDR2 FQGNSA come from the germline V gene. This CDR3 is built from 15 residues. The CDR3 loop is CASSPLTGLLGEQYF. In DNA form, the CDR3 reads TGTGCCAGCAGCCCATTGACAGGACTCCTGGGAGAGCAGTACTTC.

This clone was counted between two and nine times. J is TRBJ2-3 and V is TRBV6-1; 9 bases fit TRBD2. Unmatched junction bases numbered 2, after V lost 6 bases and J lost 1 base. Germline V gene sequence: CDR1 MNHNS, CDR2 SASEGT. The CDR3 loop spans 14 amino acids. CDR3 residues: CASSLAGRTDTQYF. DNA of the CDR3: TGTGCCAGCAGCCTAGCGGGGCGCACAGATACGCAGTATTTT.

This chain connects TRBV10-3 to TRBJ2-5; D possibly matches TRBD1 or TRBD2 (6 bases each). This CDR3 spans 14 amino acids. The V gene's germline CDR1 is ENHRY and CDR2 SYGVKD. Trimming removed 2 bases from V and 2 bases from J, with 9 bases in between. The CDR3 DNA is TGTGCCATCAGTGAGCGAGGGGGGCAAGAGACCCAGTACTTC. Translated, it gives CAISERGGQETQYF.

The rearrangement uses TRBV7-3 and TRBJ1-1; D is unclear. The CDR3 consists of 13 residues. Germline CDR1 SGHTA, CDR2 FQGTGA. V lost 1 base to trimming and J lost 3 bases, with 6 bases between them. CDR3 nucleotide sequence: TGTGCCAGCAGCTTAAGCGAGTACACTGAAGCTTTCTTT. This codes for CASSLSEYTEAFF.

The rearrangement uses TRBV2 and TRBJ2-1; 9 bases align to TRBD1. Per germline, CDR1 SNHLY and CDR2 FYNNEI. The CDR3 loop spans 12 amino acids. Trimming removed 5 bases from V and 11 bases from J; junction bases left unmatched: 4. The CDR3 bases are TGTGCCAGCAGTTTGGACAGGGGAAAGCAGTTCTTC. This gives the protein CASSLDRGKQFF.

This clone was picked up a small number of times. The V gene is TRBV30, the J gene TRBJ2-2; D is perhaps TRBD1 (6 bases). Germline V CDR1 and CDR2: GTSNPN, SVGIG (reference sequence). The CDR3 consists of 16 residues. V lost 1 base and J 6 bases, leaving 18 bases between the germline ends. In DNA, the CDR3 is TGTGCCTGGAGTGCCATAAAAGGGGGACACGCCGGGGAGCTGTTTTTT. Translating it yields CAWSAIKGGHAGELFF. Full variable domain (rest looked up from reference TRBV30 and TRBJ2-2): SQTIHQWPATLVQPVGSPLSLECTVEGTSNPNLYWYRQAAGRGLQLLFYSVGIGQISSEVPQNLSASRPQDRQFILSSKKLLLSDSGFYLCAWSAIKGGHAGELFFGEGSRLTVL.

Only a few counts were recorded for this clone. The V call is TRBV25-1, the J call TRBJ2-1; D could derive from TRBD1 or TRBD2 (6 bases each). Trimming shortened V by 1 base and J by 5 bases, and 12 bases separated the two germline ends. Germline V gene lookup returns CDR1 MGHDK and CDR2 SYGVNS. The CDR3 length is 15 residues. Here the CDR3 reads CASSEWGDTNNEQFF. The CDR3 DNA reads as TGTGCCAGCAGTGAATGGGGGGACACAAACAATGAGCAGTTCTTC.

This clone was seen more than once but under ten times. This chain uses TRBV30 with TRBJ1-4; D is undetermined. CDR3 length: 14 amino acids. Germline V CDR1 and CDR2: GTSNPN, SVGIG (reference sequence). Trimming shortened V by 2 bases and J by 8 bases, and 15 bases separated the two germline ends. The CDR3: CAWSSVRPPEKLFF. The CDR3 coding sequence is TGTGCCTGGAGTAGTGTGCGACCTCCCGAAAAACTGTTTTTT.

This clone was counted a few times. The rearrangement joins TRBV7-9 to TRBJ2-5; 7 bases map to TRBD1. Germline V gene data show CDR1 as SEHNR and CDR2 as FQNEAQ (reference sequence). The length of the CDR3 is 15 residues. J was trimmed by 3 bases and V by 5 bases; bases with no gene match: 9. The CDR3 sequence: CASSLLQGLKETQYF. CDR3 nucleotides: TGTGCCAGCAGCCTTCTACAGGGGCTAAAAGAGACCCAGTACTTC. Full variable domain (rest looked up from reference TRBV7-9 and TRBJ2-5): DTGVSQNPRHKITKRGQNVTFRCDPISEHNRLYWYRQTLGQGPEFLTYFQNEAQLEKSRLLSDRFSAERPKGSFSTLEIQRTEQGDSAMYLCASSLLQGLKETQYFGPGTRLLVL.

The chain combines TRBV4-3 with TRBJ2-1; no definite D call. This CDR3 region has 15 residues. Trimming left V 0 bases short and J 7 bases short, with 13 bases between. Germline V gives CDR1 LGHNA, CDR2 YSLEER. The CDR3 DNA follows: TGCGCCAGCAGCCAAGAGCGATATGGGTCGAATGAGCAGTTCTTC. Its translation is CASSQERYGSNEQFF.

The chain employs TRBV7-3 and TRBJ2-2, with 7 bases lining up with TRBD1. The trim removed 4 bases at V and 4 bases at J, leaving 6 bases unmatched. Germline V CDR1 and CDR2: SGHTA, FQGTGA. The CDR3 totals 15 residues. The CDR3 loop reads CASSSRDRVTGELFF. CDR3 sequence (DNA): TGTGCCAGCAGCTCCCGCGACAGGGTCACCGGGGAGCTGTTTTTT.